The 5 T cell receptor beta chains given below trace back to one sample, sequenced in a study of cytomegalovirus exposure and HLA in healthy donors. The assay was immunoSEQ multiplex PCR, and TCRdb's table has in-frame clones only and misses some. The table includes around 120,000 clones, 88% detected once. The sample was PBMCs. These receptors all come from a man aged 18 to 29 in good health and CMV-seronegative.

This sequence joins TRBV7-9 and TRBJ2-1; 8 bases are shared with TRBD1. This CDR3 has 16 residues. V trimming: 3 bases; J trimming: 4 bases; junction bases outside the gene matches: 8. From germline, CDR1 is SEHNR and CDR2 FQNEAQ (reference sequence). The CDR3, as DNA: TGTGCCAGCAGCTTGACGGACAGGGCCTTTTACAATGAGCAGTTCTTC. Translation gives CASSLTDRAFYNEQFF. The full variable domain, with the rest looked up from reference TRBV7-9 and TRBJ2-1, is DTGVSQNPRHKITKRGQNVTFRCDPISEHNRLYWYRQTLGQGPEFLTYFQNEAQLEKSRLLSDRFSAERPKGSFSTLEIQRTEQGDSAMYLCASSLTDRAFYNEQFFGPGTRLTVL.

The rearrangement uses TRBV4-1 and TRBJ1-5; tentatively, D is TRBD1 (5 bases). Per the germline V gene, CDR1 is MGHRA and CDR2 is YSYEKL. This CDR3 is built from 14 residues. The V gene lost 0 bases and the J gene lost 5 bases, with 8 bases spanning the gap. In nucleotides, the CDR3 is TGCGCCAGCAGCCAAGAGGGCAGGGATCAGCCCCAGCATTTT. As protein: CASSQEGRDQPQHF.

The J gene is TRBJ1-2, the V gene TRBV7-2; the match to TRBD1 covers 8 bases. The V segment lost 0 bases and the J segment 3 bases; nucleotides outside the gene matches: 3. Germline CDR1 and CDR2: SGHTA and FQGNSA. The CDR3 totals 15 residues. The CDR3 loop reads CASSLASGGDYGYTF. The CDR3 coding sequence is TGTGCCAGCAGCTTAGCTTCAGGGGGCGACTATGGCTACACCTTC.

This CDR3 reads CASSLWDRSYGYTF. CDR3 sequence (DNA): TGTGCCAGCAGTTTATGGGACAGAAGCTATGGCTACACCTTC. V usage is TRBV28 and J usage is TRBJ1-2; possibly TRBD1 for D (6 bases). CDR1 and CDR2 (germline): MDHEN, SYDVKM. The V end lost 0 bases, the J end lost 4 bases, and 9 bases lay between the germline ends. The CDR3 has 14 amino acids.

This clone was recorded a few times. J is TRBJ1-2 and V is TRBV18, with D perhaps matching TRBD1 (5 bases). The V end lost 3 bases, the J end lost 4 bases, and 9 bases lay between the germline ends. The CDR3 has 13 amino acids. Germline loops: CDR1 KGHSH, CDR2 LQKENI. CDR3 sequence reads: CASSPGGSYGYTF. The CDR3 bases are TGTGCCAGCTCACCGGGGGGGAGCTATGGCTACACCTTC.